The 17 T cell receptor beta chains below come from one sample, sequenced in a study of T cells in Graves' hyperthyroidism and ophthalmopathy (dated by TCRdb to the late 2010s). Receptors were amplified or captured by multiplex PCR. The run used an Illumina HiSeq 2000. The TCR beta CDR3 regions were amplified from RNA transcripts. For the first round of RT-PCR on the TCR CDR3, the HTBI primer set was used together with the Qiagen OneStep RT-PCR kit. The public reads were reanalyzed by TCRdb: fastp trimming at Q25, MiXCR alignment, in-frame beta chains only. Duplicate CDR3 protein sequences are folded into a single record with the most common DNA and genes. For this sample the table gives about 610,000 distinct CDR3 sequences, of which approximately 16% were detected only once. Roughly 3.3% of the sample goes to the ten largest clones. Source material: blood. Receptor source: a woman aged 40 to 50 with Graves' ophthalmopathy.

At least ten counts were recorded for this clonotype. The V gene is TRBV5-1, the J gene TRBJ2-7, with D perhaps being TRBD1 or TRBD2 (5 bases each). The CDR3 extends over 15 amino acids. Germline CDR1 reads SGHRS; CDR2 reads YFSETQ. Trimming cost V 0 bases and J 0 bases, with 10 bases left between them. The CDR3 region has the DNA TGCGCCAGCAGCTTGGTCGGGACCCACTCCTACGAGCAGTACTTC. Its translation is CASSLVGTHSYEQYF.

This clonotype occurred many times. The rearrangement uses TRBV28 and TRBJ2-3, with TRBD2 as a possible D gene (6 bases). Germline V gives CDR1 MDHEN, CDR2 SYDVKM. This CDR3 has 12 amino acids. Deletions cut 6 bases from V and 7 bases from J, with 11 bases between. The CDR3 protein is CASRSGLNTQYF. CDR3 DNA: TGTGCCAGCAGATCGGGACTCAATACGCAGTATTTT.

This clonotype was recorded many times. Written as DNA, the CDR3 is TGTGCCTGCAGTCAGACTCCAACAGCCAAAAACATTCAGTACTTC. The encoded protein is CACSQTPTAKNIQYF. This chain uses TRBV30 with TRBJ2-4; D gene uncertain. CDR1 GTSNPN and CDR2 SVGIG come from the germline V gene (reference sequence). V shed 6 bases and J shed 0 bases, with 15 bases lying between them. The CDR3 runs to 15 residues.

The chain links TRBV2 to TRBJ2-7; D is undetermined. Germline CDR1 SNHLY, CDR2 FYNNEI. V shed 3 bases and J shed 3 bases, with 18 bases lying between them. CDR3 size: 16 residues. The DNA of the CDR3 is TGTGCCAGCAGTGAGGGTCGGGCAGGATCGGTCTACGAGCAGTACTTC. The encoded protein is CASSEGRAGSVYEQYF.

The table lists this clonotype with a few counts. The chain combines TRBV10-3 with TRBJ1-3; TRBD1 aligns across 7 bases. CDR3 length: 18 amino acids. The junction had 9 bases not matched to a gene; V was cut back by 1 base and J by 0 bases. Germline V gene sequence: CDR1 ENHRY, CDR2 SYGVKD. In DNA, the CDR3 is TGTGCCATCAGTGAGTTTCGGGACAGCACCACCTCTGGAAACACCATATATTTT. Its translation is CAISEFRDSTTSGNTIYF.

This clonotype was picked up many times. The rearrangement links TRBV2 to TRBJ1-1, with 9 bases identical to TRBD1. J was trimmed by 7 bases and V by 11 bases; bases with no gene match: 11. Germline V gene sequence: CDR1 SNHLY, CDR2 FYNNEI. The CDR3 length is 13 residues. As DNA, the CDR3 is TGTGCCGAGGACAGGGGCCTTAAAGGTGAAGCTTTCTTT. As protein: CAEDRGLKGEAFF.

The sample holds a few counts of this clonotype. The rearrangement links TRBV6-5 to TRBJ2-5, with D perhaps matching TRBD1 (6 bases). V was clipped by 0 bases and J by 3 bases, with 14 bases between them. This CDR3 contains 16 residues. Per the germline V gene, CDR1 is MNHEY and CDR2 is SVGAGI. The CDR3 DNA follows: TGTGCCAGCAGTTACTCTCATCAGGGGTGGGAAGAGACCCAGTACTTC. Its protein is CASSYSHQGWEETQYF.

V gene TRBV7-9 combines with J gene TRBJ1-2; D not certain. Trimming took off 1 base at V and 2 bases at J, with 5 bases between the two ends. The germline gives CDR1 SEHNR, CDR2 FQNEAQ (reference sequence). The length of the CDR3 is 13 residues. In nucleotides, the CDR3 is TGTGCCAGCAGCTTAGGTCACAACTATGGCTACACCTTC. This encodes CASSLGHNYGYTF.

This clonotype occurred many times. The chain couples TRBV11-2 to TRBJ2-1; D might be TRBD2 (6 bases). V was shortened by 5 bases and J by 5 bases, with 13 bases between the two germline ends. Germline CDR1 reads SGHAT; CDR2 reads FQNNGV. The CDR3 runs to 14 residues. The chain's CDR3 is CASSLTSWNNEQFF. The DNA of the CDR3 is TGTGCCAGCAGCCTAACTAGCTGGAACAATGAGCAGTTCTTC.

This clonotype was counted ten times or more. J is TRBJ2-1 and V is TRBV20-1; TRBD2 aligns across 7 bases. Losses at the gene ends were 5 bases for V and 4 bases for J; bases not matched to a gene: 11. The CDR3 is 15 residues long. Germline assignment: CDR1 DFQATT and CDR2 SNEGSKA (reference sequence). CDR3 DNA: TGCAGTGCTCCAGCCGCTAGCGGAATTTACAATGAGCAGTTCTTC. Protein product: CSAPAASGIYNEQFF.

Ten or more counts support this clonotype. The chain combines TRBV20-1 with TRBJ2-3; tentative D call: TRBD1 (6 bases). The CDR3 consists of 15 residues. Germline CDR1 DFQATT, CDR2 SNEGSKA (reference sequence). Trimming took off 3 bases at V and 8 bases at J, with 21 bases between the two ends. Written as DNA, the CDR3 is TGCAGTGCTAGTCCAACAGGGAGTCCTTTACGTACGCAGTATTTT. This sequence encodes CSASPTGSPLRTQYF.

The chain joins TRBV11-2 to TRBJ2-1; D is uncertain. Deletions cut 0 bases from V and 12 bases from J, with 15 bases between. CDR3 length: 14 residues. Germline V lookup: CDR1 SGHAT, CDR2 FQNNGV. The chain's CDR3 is CASSLDHGPPMQFF. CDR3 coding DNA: TGTGCCAGCAGCTTAGATCACGGGCCCCCAATGCAGTTCTTC.

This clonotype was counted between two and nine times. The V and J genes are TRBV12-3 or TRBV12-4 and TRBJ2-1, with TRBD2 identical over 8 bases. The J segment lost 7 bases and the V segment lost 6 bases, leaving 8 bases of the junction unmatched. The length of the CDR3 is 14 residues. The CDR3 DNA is TGTGCCAGCAGCTTGGGACTAGGATGGAATGAGCAGTTCTTC. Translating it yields CASSLGLGWNEQFF.

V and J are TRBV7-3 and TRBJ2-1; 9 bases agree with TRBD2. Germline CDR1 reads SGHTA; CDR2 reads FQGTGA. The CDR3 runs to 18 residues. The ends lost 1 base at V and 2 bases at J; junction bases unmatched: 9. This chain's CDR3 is CASSLMSGGGGTYNEQFF. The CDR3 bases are TGTGCCAGCAGCTTAATGAGTGGCGGGGGGGGAACCTACAATGAGCAGTTCTTC.

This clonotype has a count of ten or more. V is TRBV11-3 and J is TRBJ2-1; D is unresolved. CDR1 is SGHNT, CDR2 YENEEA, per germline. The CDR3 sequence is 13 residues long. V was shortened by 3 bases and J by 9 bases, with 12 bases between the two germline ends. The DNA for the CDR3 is TGTGCCAGCAGCTTCGGGCCCCGCAGTGAGCAGTTCTTC. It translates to CASSFGPRSEQFF.

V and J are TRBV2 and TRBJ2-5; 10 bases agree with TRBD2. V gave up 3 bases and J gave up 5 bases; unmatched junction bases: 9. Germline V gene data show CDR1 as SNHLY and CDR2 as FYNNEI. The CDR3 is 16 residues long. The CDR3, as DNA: TGTGCCAGCAGTGAGGGGCTAGCGGGAGCGGGGGAGACCCAGTACTTC. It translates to CASSEGLAGAGETQYF.

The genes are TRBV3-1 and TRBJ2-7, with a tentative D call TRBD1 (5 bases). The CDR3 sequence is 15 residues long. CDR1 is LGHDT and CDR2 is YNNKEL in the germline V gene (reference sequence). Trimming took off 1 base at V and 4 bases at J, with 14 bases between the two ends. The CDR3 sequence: CASSQGRGARYEQYF. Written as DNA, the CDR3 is TGTGCCAGCAGCCAAGGACGTGGGGCCCGATACGAGCAGTACTTC.